These 28 T cell receptor beta chains came from one sample sequenced in a study of T cells in localized non-small cell lung cancer. The table came from immunoSEQ multiplex PCR; TCRdb's copy has only in-frame clones and leaves some out. The sample has some 15,000 clones; more than 80% are singletons. This sample comprised peripheral blood, obtained before any cancer treatment. The receptors here all came from a female donor of 60 years or more with stage I squamous cell lung carcinoma.

V and J are TRBV10-1 and TRBJ2-5; 9 positions agree with TRBD2. V trimming: 3 bases; J trimming: 5 bases; junction bases outside the gene matches: 7. Germline CDR1 WNHNN, CDR2 SYGVQD (reference sequence). This CDR3 is built from 15 residues. The DNA of the CDR3 is TGCGCCAGCAGTGAAGTCGCTAGCGGGGTTGAGACCCAGTACTTC. Translated, it gives CASSEVASGVETQYF.

The chain combines TRBV19 with TRBJ1-1; D unresolved. Germline V gene data show CDR1 as LNHDA and CDR2 as SQIVND (reference sequence). The CDR3 is 15 amino acids. V lost 1 base and J 1 base, leaving 10 bases between the germline ends. CDR3 loop: CASSIGLGQNTEAFF. Written as DNA, the CDR3 is TGTGCCAGTAGTATAGGATTAGGCCAGAACACTGAAGCTTTCTTT.

The chain joins TRBV20-1 to TRBJ1-1; no reliable D call. The CDR3 sequence is 11 residues long. V lost 1 base and J lost 8, with 8 bases in between. Germline CDR1 DFQATT, CDR2 SNEGSKA (reference sequence). This chain's CDR3 is CSARVSVEAFF. DNA for the CDR3: TGCAGTGCTAGAGTGAGTGTCGAAGCTTTCTTT.

The rearrangement joins TRBV6-1 to TRBJ2-7, with 9 bases fitting TRBD2. The J segment lost 0 bases and the V segment lost 0 bases, leaving 6 bases of the junction unmatched. The CDR3 contains 17 residues. The V gene's germline CDR1 is MNHNS and CDR2 SASEGT. CDR3 in DNA: TGTGCCAGCAGTGAAGCCCGACTAGCGGAGAGCTCCTACGAGCAGTACTTC. Protein sequence: CASSEARLAESSYEQYF.

The chain links TRBV23-1 to TRBJ1-1; 8 nucleotides align to TRBD1. TRBV23-1 is assigned to the ORF class and has an uncertain function. This CDR3 is built from 16 residues. Trimming took 6 bases from V and 4 from J; bases not matched to a gene: 13. CDR3 amino acids: CASRGPRQGSVTEAFF. The CDR3 DNA reads TGCGCCAGCAGGGGGCCCCGACAGGGGTCAGTCACTGAAGCTTTCTTT.

V usage is TRBV27 and J usage is TRBJ2-7; weak D call: TRBD2 (6 bases). The germline gives CDR1 MNHEY, CDR2 SMNVEV (reference sequence). Trimming cost V 9 bases and J 4 bases, with 13 bases left between them. The CDR3 length is 12 residues. CDR3 sequence: CASWDFDYEQYF. The CDR3 region has the DNA TGTGCCAGTTGGGACTTCGATTACGAGCAGTACTTC.

J is TRBJ1-1 and V is TRBV18; D is undetermined. The length of the CDR3 is 13 residues. CDR1 is KGHSH, CDR2 LQKENI, per germline. Trimming shortened V by 3 bases and J by 4 bases, and 9 bases separated the two germline ends. The chain's CDR3 is CASSPSGSTEAFF. CDR3 nucleotide sequence: TGTGCCAGCTCACCTTCGGGTAGCACTGAAGCTTTCTTT.

This clone is classed as large. The chain uses TRBV14 and TRBJ1-2; D perhaps matches TRBD1 (6 bases). Germline V gene sequence: CDR1 SGHDN, CDR2 FVKESK. Trimming removed 4 bases from V and 8 bases from J, with 20 bases in between. The CDR3 runs to 15 residues. CDR3 sequence reads: CASSPHFQGPLGYTF. Here the CDR3 DNA reads TGTGCCAGCAGCCCACACTTCCAGGGGCCGTTGGGCTACACCTTC.

This chain links TRBV11-3 with TRBJ2-2, with D maybe TRBD1 (6 bases). Trimming left V 4 bases short and J 1 base short, with 7 bases between. Germline V gene lookup returns CDR1 SGHNT and CDR2 YENEEA. The CDR3 covers 14 residues. Written as DNA, the CDR3 is TGTGCCAGCAGCTCGGACAGGAACACCGGGGAGCTGTTTTTT. Its protein is CASSSDRNTGELFF.

For the CDR3, the DNA is TGTGCCAGCAGCGTGGGGGAGGGTTACCAGCCCCAGCATTTT. This codes for CASSVGEGYQPQHF. This sequence joins TRBV9 and TRBJ1-5; weak D call: TRBD1 (5 bases). The CDR3 extends over 14 amino acids. CDR1 is SGDLS and CDR2 is YYNGEE in the germline V gene. The germline V and J ends were trimmed by 2 bases and 7 bases, with 13 bases remaining between them.

The rearrangement links TRBV5-4 to TRBJ1-2; a possible D gene is TRBD1 (5 bases). CDR3 length: 18 residues. Trimming removed 0 bases at V and 6 bases at J, with 24 bases between. The V gene's germline CDR1 is SGHNT and CDR2 YYREEE (reference sequence). The CDR3 reads CASSLAGGWDPGLDGYTF. The CDR3 DNA follows: TGTGCCAGCAGCTTGGCCGGGGGATGGGACCCCGGCCTAGATGGCTACACCTTC.

V is TRBV28 and J is TRBJ1-1, with TRBD1 as a possible D gene (5 bases). Trimming took off 5 bases at V and 0 bases at J, with 10 bases between the two ends. Germline values: CDR1 MDHEN, CDR2 SYDVKM. This CDR3 contains 14 residues. The CDR3, as DNA: TGTGCCAGCAGTAGGACACTCATGAACACTGAAGCTTTCTTT. It yields the protein CASSRTLMNTEAFF. Full variable domain (rest looked up from reference TRBV28 and TRBJ1-1): DVKVTQSSRYLVKRTGEKVFLECVQDMDHENMFWYRQDPGLGLRLIYFSYDVKMKEKGDIPEGYSVSREKKERFSLILESASTNQTSMYLCASSRTLMNTEAFFGQGTRLTVV.

This clone was picked up one time. This chain uses TRBV18 with TRBJ2-7; 7 bases match TRBD2. The CDR3 has 14 residues. V shed 3 bases, J shed 3 bases, and the junction held 5 bases outside the gene matches. Germline lookup yields CDR1 KGHSH and CDR2 LQKENI. This chain's CDR3 is CASSPGAGSYEQYF. The CDR3 DNA reads as TGTGCCAGCTCACCCGGAGCGGGGAGCTACGAGCAGTACTTC.

The rearrangement joins TRBV19 to TRBJ1-4; TRBD1 might be the D (5 bases). This CDR3 spans 15 amino acids. V lost 11 bases to trimming and J lost 5 bases, with 21 bases between them. CDR1 is LNHDA and CDR2 is SQIVND in the germline V gene (reference sequence). The CDR3: CAGHRTGSGNEKLFF. In nucleotides, the CDR3 is TGTGCCGGCCATCGCACAGGATCGGGGAATGAAAAACTGTTTTTT.

The CDR3 protein is CASSEPTGQGMNTEAFF. The CDR3 coding sequence is TGTGCCAGCAGTGAACCCACTGGACAGGGGATGAACACTGAAGCTTTCTTT. V gene TRBV6-1 combines with J gene TRBJ1-1; 9 bases match TRBD1. The CDR3 runs to 17 residues. Germline V gene data show CDR1 as MNHNS and CDR2 as SASEGT. The V gene end was trimmed by 2 bases and the J gene end by 0 bases; junction bases not matched to a gene: 7.

The chain links TRBV5-5 to TRBJ1-2, with D unresolved. CDR1 and CDR2 (germline): SGHKS, YYEKEE (reference sequence). CDR3 size: 13 residues. V was clipped by 1 base and J by 2 bases, with 6 bases between them. The CDR3 DNA reads TGTGCCAGCAGCTTGACAGCGAACTATGGCTACACCTTC. Protein sequence: CASSLTANYGYTF.

V usage is TRBV27 and J usage is TRBJ2-5; perhaps D is TRBD1 or TRBD2 (5 bases each). With 6 bases removed from V and 3 bases from J, the gap between germline ends came to 14 bases. The CDR3 runs 14 residues. Germline CDR1 reads MNHEY; CDR2 reads SMNVEV (reference sequence). The CDR3 sequence: CASRPLGREETQYF. The CDR3 nucleotides are TGTGCCAGCAGACCATTGGGACGCGAAGAGACCCAGTACTTC.

The gene calls are TRBV29-1 and TRBJ1-2; a possible D gene is TRBD1 (6 bases). Germline V gene lookup returns CDR1 SQVTM and CDR2 ANQGSEA. V lost 5 bases and J lost 6, with 16 bases in between. The CDR3 is 13 residues long. The CDR3 coding sequence is TGCAGCGTTCCCCTAACAGGGATCGATGGCTACACCTTC. Protein: CSVPLTGIDGYTF.

The V gene is TRBV27, the J gene TRBJ2-7; TRBD2 matches at 9 bases. Germline assignment: CDR1 MNHEY and CDR2 SMNVEV (reference sequence). J lost 1 base, V lost 4 bases, and 5 bases had no gene match. The CDR3 loop spans 15 amino acids. The CDR3 DNA is TGTGCCAGCAGTTCTCCGACTAGCGGATCCTACGAGCAGTACTTC. Residues: CASSSPTSGSYEQYF.

This chain connects TRBV6-5 to TRBJ2-3; TRBD2 might be the D (6 bases). Germline CDR1 MNHEY, CDR2 SVGAGI. Trimming cost V 7 bases and J 3 bases, with 14 bases left between them. This CDR3 contains 14 residues. CDR3 sequence: CASTHEGLTDTQYF. CDR3 DNA sequence: TGTGCCAGCACCCATGAGGGACTTACAGATACGCAGTATTTT.

The chain recombines TRBV18 with TRBJ1-1; weak D call: TRBD1 (6 bases). Germline values: CDR1 KGHSH, CDR2 LQKENI. The CDR3 has 14 residues. The V end lost 2 bases, the J end lost 2 bases, and 9 bases lay between the germline ends. In DNA, the CDR3 is TGTGCCAGCTCACCAAGCAGGGGTAACACTGAAGCTTTCTTT. It specifies CASSPSRGNTEAFF.

The V call is TRBV6-5, the J call TRBJ1-1; D gene unclear. The CDR3 runs 12 residues. Trimming left V 5 bases short and J 5 bases short, with 9 bases between. Germline V CDR1 and CDR2: MNHEY, SVGAGI. CDR3 DNA: TGTGCCAGCAGTGGTTGGGGAACTGAAGCTTTCTTT. The encoded protein is CASSGWGTEAFF.

The sample holds one count of this clone. This chain uses TRBV28 with TRBJ2-4; D not certain. V was cut by 5 bases and J by 0 bases, with 17 bases left in between. The CDR3 has 17 residues. Looked up from germline, CDR1 is MDHEN and CDR2 is SYDVKM. The DNA of the CDR3 is TGTGCCAGCAGTCAGTCCGGAACAGTCGCAGCCAAAAACATTCAGTACTTC. Translation: CASSQSGTVAAKNIQYF.

The chain has TRBV5-1 and TRBJ2-3; D gene uncertain. Germline V gives CDR1 SGHRS, CDR2 YFSETQ. The CDR3 has 15 residues. V gave up 0 bases and J gave up 1 base, with 9 bases separating them. CDR3 sequence (DNA): TGCGCCAGCAGCTTGGAGGGCCTCGGCACAGATACGCAGTATTTT. This gives the protein CASSLEGLGTDTQYF.

The rearrangement joins TRBV28 to TRBJ1-6; D perhaps matches TRBD1 (6 bases). The CDR3 sequence is 15 residues long. The germline gives CDR1 MDHEN, CDR2 SYDVKM. V gave up 5 bases and J gave up 3 bases, with 11 bases separating them. This CDR3 reads CASSTGQIYNSPLHF. The CDR3 coding sequence is TGTGCCAGCAGTACCGGACAGATCTATAATTCACCCCTCCACTTT. Based on the CDR3 plus reference TRBV28 and TRBJ1-6, the full variable domain is DVKVTQSSRYLVKRTGEKVFLECVQDMDHENMFWYRQDPGLGLRLIYFSYDVKMKEKGDIPEGYSVSREKKERFSLILESASTNQTSMYLCASSTGQIYNSPLHFGNGTRLTVT.

The chain couples TRBV25-1 to TRBJ2-7, with D unclear. Germline values: CDR1 MGHDK, CDR2 SYGVNS. V was pared by 7 bases and J by 4 bases, with 8 bases between. This CDR3 is 11 amino acids long. CDR3 sequence: CASKGFYEQYF. For the CDR3, the DNA is TGTGCCAGCAAGGGATTTTACGAGCAGTACTTC.

The gene calls are TRBV4-3 and TRBJ1-2; D remains ambiguous. Germline V gene lookup returns CDR1 LGHNA and CDR2 YSLEER. This CDR3 is built from 15 residues. V was pared by 0 bases and J by 4 bases, with 12 bases between. The CDR3 bases are TGCGCCAGCAGCCAAGATAACCAGATTCGCTATGGCTACACCTTC. Translating gives CASSQDNQIRYGYTF.

The chain joins TRBV2 to TRBJ2-7; tentative D call: TRBD2 (6 bases). The CDR3 consists of 15 residues. The germline V and J ends were trimmed by 0 bases and 6 bases, with 15 bases remaining between them. Germline CDR1 is SNHLY and CDR2 is FYNNEI. This CDR3 is CASSEAEGLRVEQYF. The CDR3 nucleotides are TGTGCCAGCAGTGAAGCGGAGGGGTTAAGGGTCGAGCAGTACTTC.